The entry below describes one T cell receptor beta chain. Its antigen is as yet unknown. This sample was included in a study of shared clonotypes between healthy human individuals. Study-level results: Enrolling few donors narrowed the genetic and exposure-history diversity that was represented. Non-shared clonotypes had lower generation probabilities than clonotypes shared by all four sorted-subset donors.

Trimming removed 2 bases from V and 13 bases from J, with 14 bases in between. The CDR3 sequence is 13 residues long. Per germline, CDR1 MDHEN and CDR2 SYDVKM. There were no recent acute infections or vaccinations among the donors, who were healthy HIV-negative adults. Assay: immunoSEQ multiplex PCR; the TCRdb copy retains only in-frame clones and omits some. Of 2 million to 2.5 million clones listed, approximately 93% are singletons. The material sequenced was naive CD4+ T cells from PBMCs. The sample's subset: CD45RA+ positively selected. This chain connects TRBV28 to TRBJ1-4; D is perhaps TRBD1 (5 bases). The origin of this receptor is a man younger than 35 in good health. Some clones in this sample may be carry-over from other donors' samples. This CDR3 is CASSLDKGWGLFF. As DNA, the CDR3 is TGTGCCAGCAGTTTAGACAAGGGGTGGGGACTGTTTTTT.